This TCR beta chain appears in the sequencing data of a study of radiation and T cells in renal cell carcinoma. Time point of the sample: blood 4 weeks post-SBRT, at nephrectomy. Treatment: 15 Gy SBRT to primary tumor, nephrectomy 4 weeks later. Serial blood draws occurred at baseline and 2 and 4 weeks post-SBRT. Assay used: immunoSEQ multiplex PCR; TCRdb lists only in-frame clones, some missing. Of over 120,000 clones in the sample, 70% to 90% were seen once. Between the trimmed V and J ends, which lost 5 bases and 8 bases, there was a span of 21 bases. CDR3 length: 15 amino acids. In germline, CDR1 is SGHTA, CDR2 FQGNSA.

Sequencing was performed on blood, taken from a patient whose treatment included radiotherapy and nephrectomy. The clonotype comes from a woman aged 45-65 years with renal cell carcinoma. The V gene is TRBV7-2, the J gene TRBJ1-2, with a tentative D call TRBD1 (6 bases). The DNA of the CDR3 is TGTGCCAGCAGCATGGACAGCCCGAACGCCCTCGGCTACACCTTC. Its translation: CASSMDSPNALGYTF.